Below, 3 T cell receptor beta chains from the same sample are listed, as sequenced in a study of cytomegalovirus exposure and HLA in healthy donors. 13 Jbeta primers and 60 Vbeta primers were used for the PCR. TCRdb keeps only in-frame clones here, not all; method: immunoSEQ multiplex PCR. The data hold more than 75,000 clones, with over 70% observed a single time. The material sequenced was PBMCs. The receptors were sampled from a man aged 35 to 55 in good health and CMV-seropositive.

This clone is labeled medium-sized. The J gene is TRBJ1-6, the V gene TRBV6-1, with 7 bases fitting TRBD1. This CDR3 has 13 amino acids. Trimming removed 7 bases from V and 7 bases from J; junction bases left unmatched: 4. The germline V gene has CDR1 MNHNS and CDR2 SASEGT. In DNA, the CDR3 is TGTGCCAGCAACAGGGGAGAAAATTCACCCCTCCACTTT. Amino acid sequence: CASNRGENSPLHF.

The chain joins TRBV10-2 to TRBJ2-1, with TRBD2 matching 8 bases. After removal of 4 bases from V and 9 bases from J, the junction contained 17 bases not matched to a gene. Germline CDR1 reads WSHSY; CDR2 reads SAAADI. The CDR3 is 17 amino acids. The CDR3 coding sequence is TGCGCCAGCAGTGCCCAGAGGAAGCGGGGGCCGGGAGGTGAGCAGTTCTTC. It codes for CASSAQRKRGPGGEQFF.

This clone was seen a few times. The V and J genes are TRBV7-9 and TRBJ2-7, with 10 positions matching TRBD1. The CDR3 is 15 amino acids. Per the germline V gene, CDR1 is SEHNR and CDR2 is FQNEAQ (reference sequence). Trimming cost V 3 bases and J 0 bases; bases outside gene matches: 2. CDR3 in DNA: TGTGCCAGCAGCTTTGGGACAGGGGTCTCCTACGAGCAGTACTTC. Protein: CASSFGTGVSYEQYF. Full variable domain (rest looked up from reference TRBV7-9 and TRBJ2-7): DTGVSQNPRHKITKRGQNVTFRCDPISEHNRLYWYRQTLGQGPEFLTYFQNEAQLEKSRLLSDRFSAERPKGSFSTLEIQRTEQGDSAMYLCASSFGTGVSYEQYFGPGTRLTVT.